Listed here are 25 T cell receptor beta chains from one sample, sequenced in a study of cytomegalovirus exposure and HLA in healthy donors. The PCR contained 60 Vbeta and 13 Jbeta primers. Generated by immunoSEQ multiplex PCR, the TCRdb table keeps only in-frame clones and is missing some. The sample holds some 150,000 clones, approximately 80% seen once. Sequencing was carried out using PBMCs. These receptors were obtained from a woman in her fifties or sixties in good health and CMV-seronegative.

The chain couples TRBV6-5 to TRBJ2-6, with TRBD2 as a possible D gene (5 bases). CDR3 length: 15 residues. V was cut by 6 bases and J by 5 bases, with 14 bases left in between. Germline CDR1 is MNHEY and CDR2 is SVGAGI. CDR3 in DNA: TGTGCCAGCAGGACTACCACCGCCCGGGCCAACGTCCTGACTTTC. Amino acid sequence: CASRTTTARANVLTF.

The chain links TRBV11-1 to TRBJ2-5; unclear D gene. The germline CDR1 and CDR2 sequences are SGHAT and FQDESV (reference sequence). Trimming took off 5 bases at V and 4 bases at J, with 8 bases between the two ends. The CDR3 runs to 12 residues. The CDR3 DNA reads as TGTGCCAGCAGCCCTAACCGAGAGACCCAGTACTTC. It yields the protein CASSPNRETQYF.

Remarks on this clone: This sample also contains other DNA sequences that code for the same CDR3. The DNA for the CDR3 is TGTGCCAGCAGCTTAAACCCCGGTTACGGCTACACCTTC. Its translation: CASSLNPGYGYTF. The chain joins TRBV7-2 to TRBJ1-2; D is ambiguous. V lost 2 bases and J 8 bases, leaving 12 bases between the germline ends. The CDR3 covers 13 residues. CDR1 SGHTA and CDR2 FQGNSA come from the germline V gene.

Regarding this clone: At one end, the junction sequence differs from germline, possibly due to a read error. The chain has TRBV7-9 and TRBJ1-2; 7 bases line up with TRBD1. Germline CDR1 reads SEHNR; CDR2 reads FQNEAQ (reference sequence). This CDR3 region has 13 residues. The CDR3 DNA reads TGTTCCAGCAGCGTAGGGGGCGTCTATGGCTACACCTTC. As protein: CSSSVGGVYGYTF.

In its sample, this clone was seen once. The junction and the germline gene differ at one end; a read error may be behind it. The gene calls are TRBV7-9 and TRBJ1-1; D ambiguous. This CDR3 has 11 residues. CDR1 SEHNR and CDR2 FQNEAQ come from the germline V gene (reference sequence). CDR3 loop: CSSSLRGFAFF. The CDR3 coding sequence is TGTTCCAGCAGCCTCCGCGGGTTTGCTTTCTTT. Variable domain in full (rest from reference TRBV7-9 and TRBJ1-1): DTGVSQNPRHKITKRGQNVTFRCDPISEHNRLYWYRQTLGQGPEFLTYFQNEAQLEKSRLLSDRFSAERPKGSFSTLEIQRTEQGDSAMYLCSSSLRGFAFFGQGTRLTVV.

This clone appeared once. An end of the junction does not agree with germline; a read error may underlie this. The CDR3 DNA is TGTGCCAGCAGCGAAGAATCGGGACAGGGGGCTTGGCAGCCCCAGCATTTT. This encodes CASSEESGQGAWQPQHF. V and J are TRBV2 and TRBJ1-5; TRBD1 matches 12 bases. The germline CDR1 and CDR2 sequences are SNHLY and FYNNEI. The CDR3 length is 17 residues.

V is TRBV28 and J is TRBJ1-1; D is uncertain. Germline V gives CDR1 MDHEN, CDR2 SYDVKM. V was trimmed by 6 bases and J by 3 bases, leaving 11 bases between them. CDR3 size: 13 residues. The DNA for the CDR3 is TGTGCCAGCAGGCCGCAATTAGACACTGAAGCTTTCTTT. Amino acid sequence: CASRPQLDTEAFF.

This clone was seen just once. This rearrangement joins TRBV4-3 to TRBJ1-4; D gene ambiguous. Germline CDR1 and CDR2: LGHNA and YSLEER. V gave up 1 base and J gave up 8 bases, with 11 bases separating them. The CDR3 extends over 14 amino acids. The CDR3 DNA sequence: TGCGCCAGCAGCCAAGCCCCTCGGGAGGAAAAACTGTTTTTT. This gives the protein CASSQAPREEKLFF.

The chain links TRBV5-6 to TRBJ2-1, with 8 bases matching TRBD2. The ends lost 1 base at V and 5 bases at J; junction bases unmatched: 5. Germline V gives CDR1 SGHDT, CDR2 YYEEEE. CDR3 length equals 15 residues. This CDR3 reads CASSLIRGGHNEQFF. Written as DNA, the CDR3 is TGTGCCAGCAGCTTGATCCGCGGGGGGCACAATGAGCAGTTCTTC.

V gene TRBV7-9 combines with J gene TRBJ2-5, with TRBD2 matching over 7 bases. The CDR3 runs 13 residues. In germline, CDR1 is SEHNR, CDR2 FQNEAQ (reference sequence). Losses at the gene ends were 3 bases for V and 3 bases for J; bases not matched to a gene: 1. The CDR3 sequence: CASSFAGEETQYF. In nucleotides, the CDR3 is TGTGCCAGCAGCTTCGCGGGGGAAGAGACCCAGTACTTC.

The CDR3 is CASTRTGDFNQPQHF. CDR3 coding DNA: TGCGCCAGCACCCGGACAGGGGACTTCAATCAGCCCCAGCATTTT. The J gene is TRBJ1-5, the V gene TRBV5-1, with 9 bases aligning to TRBD1. The CDR3 is 15 amino acids. Trimming removed 6 bases from V and 3 bases from J; junction bases left unmatched: 7. The germline gives CDR1 SGHRS, CDR2 YFSETQ.

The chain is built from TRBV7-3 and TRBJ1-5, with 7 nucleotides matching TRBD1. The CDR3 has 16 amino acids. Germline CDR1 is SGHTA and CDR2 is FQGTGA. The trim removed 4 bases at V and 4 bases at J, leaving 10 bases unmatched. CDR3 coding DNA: TGTGCCAGCAGCTCCGACAGGGTATCCCCAAATCAGCCCCAGCATTTT. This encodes CASSSDRVSPNQPQHF.

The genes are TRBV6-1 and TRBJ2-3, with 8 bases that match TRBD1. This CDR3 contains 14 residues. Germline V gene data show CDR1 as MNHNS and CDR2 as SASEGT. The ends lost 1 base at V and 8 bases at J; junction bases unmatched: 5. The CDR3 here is CASSEGQGSATQYF. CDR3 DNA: TGTGCCAGCAGTGAAGGACAGGGGTCAGCTACGCAGTATTTT.

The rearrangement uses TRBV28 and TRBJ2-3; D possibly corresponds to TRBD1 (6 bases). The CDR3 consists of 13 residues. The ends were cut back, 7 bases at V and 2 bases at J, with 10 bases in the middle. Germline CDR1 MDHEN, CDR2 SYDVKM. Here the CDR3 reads CASTGQITDTQYF. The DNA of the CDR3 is TGTGCCAGCACCGGACAGATCACAGATACGCAGTATTTT.

CDR3 residues: CASSPIPGANEKLFF. The DNA for the CDR3 is TGTGCCAGCAGCCCTATACCGGGGGCTAATGAAAAACTGTTTTTT. The genes are TRBV7-6 and TRBJ1-4; a possible D gene is TRBD1 (5 bases). V lost 5 bases, J lost 3 bases, and 13 bases lay in between. Germline CDR1 reads SGHVS; CDR2 reads FNYEAQ. There are 15 residues in the CDR3.

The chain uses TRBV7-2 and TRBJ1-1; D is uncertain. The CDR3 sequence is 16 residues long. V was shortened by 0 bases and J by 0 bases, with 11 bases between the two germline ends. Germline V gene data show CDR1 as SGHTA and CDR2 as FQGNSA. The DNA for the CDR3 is TGTGCCAGCAGCTTAGCGGTTGGAGGCCTGAACACTGAAGCTTTCTTT. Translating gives CASSLAVGGLNTEAFF.

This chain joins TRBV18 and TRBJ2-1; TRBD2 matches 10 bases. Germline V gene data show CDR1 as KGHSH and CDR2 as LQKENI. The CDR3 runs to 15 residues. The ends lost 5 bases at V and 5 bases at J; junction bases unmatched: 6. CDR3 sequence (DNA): TGTGCCAGCTCATTATGGACTAGCGGAAACAATGAGCAGTTCTTC. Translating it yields CASSLWTSGNNEQFF.

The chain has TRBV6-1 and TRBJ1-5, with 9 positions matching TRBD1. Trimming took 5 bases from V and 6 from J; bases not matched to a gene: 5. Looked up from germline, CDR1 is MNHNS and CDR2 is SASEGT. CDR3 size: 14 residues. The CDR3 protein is CASSPDRGIQPQHF. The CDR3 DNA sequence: TGTGCCAGCAGTCCGGACAGGGGAATTCAGCCCCAGCATTTT.

CDR3 sequence reads: CASSLETGLSYEQYF. The CDR3 nucleotides are TGCGCCAGCAGCCTCGAGACAGGGCTCAGCTACGAGCAGTACTTC. This chain joins TRBV4-3 and TRBJ2-7, with TRBD1 matching over 7 bases. J gave up 3 bases and V 4 bases, and 9 bases lay outside the gene matches. Germline V CDR1 and CDR2: LGHNA, YSLEER. This CDR3 region has 15 residues.

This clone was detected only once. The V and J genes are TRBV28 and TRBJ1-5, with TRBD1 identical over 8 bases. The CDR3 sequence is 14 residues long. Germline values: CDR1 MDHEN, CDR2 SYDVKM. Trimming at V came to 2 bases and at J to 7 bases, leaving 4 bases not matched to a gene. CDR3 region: CASSLQTGVQPQHF. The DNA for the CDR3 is TGTGCCAGCAGTTTACAGACAGGGGTCCAGCCCCAGCATTTT.

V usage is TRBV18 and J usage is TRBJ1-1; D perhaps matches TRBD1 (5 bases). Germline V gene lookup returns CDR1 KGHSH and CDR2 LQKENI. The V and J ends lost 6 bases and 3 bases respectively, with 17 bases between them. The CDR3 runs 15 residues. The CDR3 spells CASSPQGIFDTEAFF. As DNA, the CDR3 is TGTGCCAGCTCGCCTCAGGGAATCTTTGACACTGAAGCTTTCTTT.

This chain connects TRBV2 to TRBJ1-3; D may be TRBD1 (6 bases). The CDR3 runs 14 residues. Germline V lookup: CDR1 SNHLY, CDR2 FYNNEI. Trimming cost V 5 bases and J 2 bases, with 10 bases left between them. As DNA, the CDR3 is TGTGCCAGCAGTACAGGGAGGGCTGGAAACACCATATATTTT. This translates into CASSTGRAGNTIYF.

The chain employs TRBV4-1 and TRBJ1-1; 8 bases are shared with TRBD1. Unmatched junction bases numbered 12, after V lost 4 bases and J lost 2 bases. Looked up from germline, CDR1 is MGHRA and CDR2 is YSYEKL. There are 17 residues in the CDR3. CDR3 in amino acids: CASSRGALDRGNTEAFF. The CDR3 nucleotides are TGCGCCAGCAGCCGGGGGGCTCTAGACAGGGGAAACACTGAAGCTTTCTTT.

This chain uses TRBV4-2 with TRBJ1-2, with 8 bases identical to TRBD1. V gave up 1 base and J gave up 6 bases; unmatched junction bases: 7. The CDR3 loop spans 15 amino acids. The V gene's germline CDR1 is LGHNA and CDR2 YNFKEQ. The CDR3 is CASSQVDRGYDGYTF. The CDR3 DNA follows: TGTGCCAGCAGCCAAGTAGACAGGGGCTACGATGGCTACACCTTC.

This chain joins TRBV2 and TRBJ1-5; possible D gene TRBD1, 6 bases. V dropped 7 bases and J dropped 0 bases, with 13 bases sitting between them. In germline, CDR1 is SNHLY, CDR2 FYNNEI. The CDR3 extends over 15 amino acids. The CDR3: CASNRQGISNQPQHF. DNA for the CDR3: TGTGCCAGCAATAGGCAGGGGATTAGCAATCAGCCCCAGCATTTT.